A selection of T cell receptor beta chains follows, all from one sample in a study of cytomegalovirus exposure and HLA in healthy donors. Assay: immunoSEQ multiplex PCR; the TCRdb copy retains only in-frame clones and omits some. The repertoire consists of some 260,000 clones, with less than 95% occurring once and the leading ten covering 3% to 3.5%. Sequenced input: PBMCs. The source of these receptors is a woman in her twenties or thirties in good health and CMV-seronegative. Both conserved end residues are part of each CDR3. D genes are given only for firm matches. Size values are once, few and many counts, or a class for expanded clones, and some rows have none.

size: .
V: TRBV7-9
D: TRBD1
J: TRBJ2-5
CDR3: CASSLVEDREETQYF
DNA: TGTGCCAGCAGCTTAGTTGAGGACAGGGAAGAGACCCAGTACTTC

size: few
V: TRBV7-9
D: .
J: TRBJ2-7
CDR3: CASSLPHTGVYF
DNA: TGTGCCAGCAGCTTACCCCACACGGGCGTTTACTTC

size: .
V: TRBV14
D: TRBD2
J: TRBJ2-7
CDR3: CASSQEVAGRGYEQYF
DNA: TGTGCCAGCAGCCAAGAGGTAGCGGGAAGGGGATACGAGCAGTACTTC

size: .
V: TRBV27
D: .
J: TRBJ2-3
CDR3: CASSSGQLSTDTQYF
DNA: TGTGCCAGCAGTTCCGGACAGCTTAGCACAGATACGCAGTATTTT

size: .
V: TRBV5-1
D: TRBD1
J: TRBJ1-3
CDR3: CASSLGGQGSGNTIYF
DNA: TGCGCCAGCAGCTTGGGCGGACAGGGCTCTGGAAACACCATATATTTT

size: .
V: TRBV27
D: .
J: TRBJ2-7
CDR3: CASSPGAGEYEQYF
DNA: TGTGCCAGCAGCCCCGGGGCAGGGGAATACGAGCAGTACTTC

size: .
V: TRBV23-1
D: .
J: TRBJ1-2
CDR3: CASSQSGRDYGYTF
DNA: TGCGCCAGCAGTCAATCGGGCAGGGACTATGGCTACACCTTC

size: .
V: TRBV6-5
D: .
J: TRBJ1-1
CDR3: CASSYEGVGRNTEAFF
DNA: TGTGCCAGCAGTTACGAGGGAGTTGGGCGGAACACTGAAGCTTTCTTT

size: .
V: TRBV11-3
D: .
J: TRBJ1-1
CDR3: CASSSNTGSTEAFF
DNA: TGTGCCAGCAGCTCGAATACAGGGAGCACTGAAGCTTTCTTT

size: .
V: TRBV28
D: .
J: TRBJ2-7
CDR3: CASSWGPNYEQYF
DNA: TGTGCCAGCAGTTGGGGCCCTAACTACGAGCAGTACTTC

size: .
V: TRBV6-1
D: .
J: TRBJ1-1
CDR3: CASSEAGGEAFF
DNA: TGTGCCAGCAGTGAAGCAGGAGGGGAAGCTTTCTTT

size: few
V: TRBV12-5
D: .
J: TRBJ2-2
CDR3: CASGLVGSGELFF
DNA: TGTGCTAGTGGACTAGTGGGGTCCGGGGAGCTGTTTTTT

size: .
V: TRBV5-3
D: TRBD1
J: TRBJ2-6
CDR3: CARSLPRGTGFLSGANVLTF
DNA: TGTGCCAGAAGCTTACCCCGTGGGACAGGGTTTTTGTCTGGGGCCAACGTCCTGACTTTC

size: .
V: TRBV7-7
D: TRBD1
J: TRBJ2-2
CDR3: CASSAGTGNTGELFF
DNA: TGTGCCAGCAGCGCCGGGACAGGGAACACCGGGGAGCTGTTTTTT

size: .
V: TRBV18
D: TRBD1
J: TRBJ2-5
CDR3: CASSPLTSGTGVETQYF
DNA: TGTGCCAGCTCACCACTGACCTCCGGGACAGGGGTGGAGACCCAGTACTTC

size: .
V: TRBV27
D: .
J: TRBJ1-2
CDR3: CASSLQGLGYGYTF
DNA: TGTGCCAGCAGTTTACAGGGACTGGGGTATGGCTACACCTTC

size: .
V: TRBV6-5
D: .
J: TRBJ2-7
CDR3: CASSYPLVAGNEQYF
DNA: TGTGCCAGCAGTTACCCACTGGTGGCCGGTAACGAGCAGTACTTC

size: .
V: TRBV14
D: .
J: TRBJ2-7
CDR3: CASSRMLGQTYEQYF
DNA: TGTGCCAGCAGCCGCATGCTTGGACAGACCTACGAGCAGTACTTC

size: .
V: TRBV27
D: .
J: TRBJ2-3
CDR3: CASSLSRLVHTDTQYF
DNA: TGTGCCAGCAGTTTGTCCCGACTCGTACACACAGATACGCAGTATTTT

size: .
V: TRBV5-1
D: .
J: TRBJ2-3
CDR3: CASNRNTDTQYF
DNA: TGCGCCAGCAACCGAAACACAGATACGCAGTATTTT

size: .
V: TRBV5-6
D: .
J: TRBJ2-5
CDR3: CASSLDVAQETQYF
DNA: TGTGCCAGCAGCTTGGACGTGGCTCAAGAGACCCAGTACTTC

size: .
V: TRBV15
D: .
J: TRBJ1-1
CDR3: CATSSRAGTEAFF
DNA: TGTGCCACCAGCAGCAGGGCAGGGACTGAAGCTTTCTTT

size: .
V: TRBV2
D: TRBD2
J: TRBJ2-7
CDR3: CASSEPSGALGKQYF
DNA: TGTGCCAGCAGTGAACCTAGCGGTGCGCTAGGCAAGCAATACTTC

size: .
V: TRBV4-1
D: .
J: TRBJ1-5
CDR3: CASRDLRGPGRQPQHF
DNA: TGCGCCAGCAGGGATCTCAGAGGCCCAGGCCGTCAGCCCCAGCATTTT

size: .
V: TRBV9
D: .
J: TRBJ2-5
CDR3: CASSVRGTETQYF
DNA: TGTGCCAGCAGCGTCAGGGGCACGGAGACCCAGTACTTC

size: .
V: TRBV7-2
D: .
J: TRBJ2-2
CDR3: CASSFTTTGELFF
DNA: TGTGCCAGCAGCTTCACCACCACCGGGGAGCTGTTTTTT

size: .
V: TRBV7-2
D: TRBD2
J: TRBJ2-7
CDR3: CASSFGPSGTVEQYF
DNA: TGTGCCAGCAGCTTTGGGCCTAGCGGGACGGTCGAGCAGTACTTC

size: once
V: TRBV19
D: TRBD1
J: TRBJ2-3
CDR3: CASSMGTGMWPDTQYF
DNA: TGTGCCAGTAGTATGGGGACAGGGATGTGGCCAGATACGCAGTATTTT

size: .
V: TRBV4-1
D: .
J: TRBJ2-1
CDR3: CASSSYNEQFF
DNA: TGCGCCAGCAGCTCGTACAATGAGCAGTTCTTC

size: .
V: TRBV6-1
D: .
J: TRBJ1-3
CDR3: CASRTKTDSGNTIYF
DNA: TGTGCCAGCAGGACAAAGACAGACTCTGGAAACACCATATATTTT

size: .
V: TRBV29-1
D: .
J: TRBJ2-1
CDR3: CSVGALGQFF
DNA: TGCAGCGTTGGCGCACTAGGTCAGTTCTTC

size: .
V: TRBV29-1
D: .
J: TRBJ2-1
CDR3: CSVDLGPALNEQFF
DNA: TGCAGCGTTGATCTCGGCCCGGCGCTCAATGAGCAGTTCTTC

size: .
V: TRBV27
D: .
J: TRBJ2-2
CDR3: CASSLFFGELFF
DNA: TGTGCCAGCAGTTTATTCTTCGGGGAGCTGTTTTTT

size: .
V: TRBV2
D: .
J: TRBJ2-2
CDR3: CAINKRGRDAGELFF
DNA: TGTGCCATAAATAAACGAGGGCGGGACGCCGGGGAGCTGTTTTTT

size: few
V: TRBV6-6
D: .
J: TRBJ2-7
CDR3: CASSGGGGAHREQYF
DNA: TGTGCCAGCAGTGGGGGAGGGGGGGCCCATCGGGAGCAGTACTTC

size: .
V: TRBV5-6
D: .
J: TRBJ2-3
CDR3: CASSFFRDTQYF
DNA: TGTGCCAGCAGCTTTTTTCGAGATACGCAGTATTTT

size: .
V: TRBV5-6
D: .
J: TRBJ2-2
CDR3: CASSLGTTNTGELFF
DNA: TGTGCCAGCAGCTTAGGGACAACGAACACCGGGGAGCTGTTTTTT

size: few
V: TRBV7-2
D: .
J: TRBJ1-2
CDR3: CASSLGNRLNGYTF
DNA: TGTGCCAGCAGCTTAGGTAACAGGCTGAATGGCTACACCTTC

size: .
V: TRBV5-1
D: .
J: TRBJ2-2
CDR3: CASRRDSLTTGELFF
DNA: TGCGCCAGCAGGCGGGACAGTCTCACCACCGGGGAGCTGTTTTTT

size: .
V: TRBV5-4
D: .
J: TRBJ2-5
CDR3: CASRERNQETQYF
DNA: TGTGCCAGCCGGGAGCGGAATCAAGAGACCCAGTACTTC

size: .
V: TRBV4-3
D: .
J: TRBJ1-1
CDR3: CASSQMRNTEAFF
DNA: TGCGCCAGCAGCCAGATGAGGAACACTGAAGCTTTCTTT